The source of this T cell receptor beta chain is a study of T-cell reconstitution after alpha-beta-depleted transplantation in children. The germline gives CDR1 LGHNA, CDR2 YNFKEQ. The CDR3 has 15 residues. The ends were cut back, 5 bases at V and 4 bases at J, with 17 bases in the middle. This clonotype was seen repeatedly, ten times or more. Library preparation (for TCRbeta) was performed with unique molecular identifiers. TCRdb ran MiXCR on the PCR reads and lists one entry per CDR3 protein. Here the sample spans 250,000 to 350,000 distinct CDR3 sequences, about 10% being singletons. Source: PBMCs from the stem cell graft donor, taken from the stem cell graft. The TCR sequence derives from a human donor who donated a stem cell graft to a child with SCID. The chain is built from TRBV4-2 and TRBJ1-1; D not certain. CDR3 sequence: CASSSPPGFTTEAFF. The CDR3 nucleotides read TGTGCCAGCAGCTCACCCCCCGGGTTTACCACTGAAGCTTTCTTT.